The T cell receptor (beta chain) under discussion was sequenced for a study of blood T cell repertoires in COVID-19. Overall study: COVID-19 samples from acute and convalescent phases originated in the United States, Italy and Spain. PBMCs, B-cell-depleted T cells, or T cells provided the cDNA or gDNA that made up the material.

Original processing notes: How many nucleated cells were present was estimated from reference gene primer amplification. Clones were sequenced by immunoSEQ multiplex PCR, and TCRdb holds only the in-frame ones, with some missing. V and J calls and clone size are given by that table; D and trimming were obtained from the DNA. Of around 21,000 clones listed, 70% to 80% are singletons. This receptor was obtained from an elderly man with acute or convalescent COVID-19. What was sequenced was peripheral blood.

In nucleotides, the CDR3 is TGTGCCAGTAGTCTCCCAGGGCAATACTCTGGAAACACCATATATTTT. Its translation: CASSLPGQYSGNTIYF. The V gene is TRBV19, the J gene TRBJ1-3; a weak D match, TRBD1 (5 bases). This CDR3 comprises 16 residues. Germline V CDR1 and CDR2: LNHDA, SQIVND (reference sequence). V was pared by 5 bases and J by 0 bases, with 14 bases between.